The rows below give T cell receptor beta chains drawn from one sample of a study of chemoradiotherapy in HPV16-positive cancers. Only in-frame clones appear in the TCRdb table, and some are missing; sequencing was by immunoSEQ multiplex PCR. The sample has about 5,700 clones, more than 85% seen once. The sequences come from blood, collected from a patient who underwent chemoradiotherapy. The receptors were gathered from a human donor with HPV-associated anogenital cancer. CDR3s include the opening cysteine and the closing phenylalanine or tryptophan. D genes are given only for firm matches. Rows give clone size only sometimes, using once, few, many, or a class for an expanded clone.

clone_size d_call j_call v_call cdr3_nt cdr3_aa
- TRBD1 TRBJ2-2 TRBV13 TGTGCCAGCAGCCTACAGGGGGGAGACACCGGGGAGCTGTTTTTT CASSLQGGDTGELFF
- TRBD1 TRBJ2-3 TRBV7-6 TGTGCCAGCAGCTCAGGACAGGGTAGCACAGATACGCAGTATTTT CASSSGQGSTDTQYF
once - TRBJ1-4 TRBV7-9 TGTGCCAGCAGCTACACAGGATTAAAGAATGAAAAACTGTTTTTT CASSYTGLKNEKLFF
- - TRBJ1-4 TRBV2 TGTGCCAGCGCCCTTCTCGGGCCGCGAGGGGGGATCGGGGAAAAACTGTTTTTT CASALLGPRGGIGEKLFF
once TRBD1 TRBJ1-2 TRBV6-6 TGTGCCAGCAGTTACGGGACAGGGGAGGGTGGCTACACCTTC CASSYGTGEGGYTF
few - TRBJ2-7 TRBV6-1 TGTGCCAGCAGTGAAGAGAGTACCTACGAGCAGTACTTC CASSEESTYEQYF
- TRBD2 TRBJ2-7 TRBV7-6 TGTGCCAGCAGCTTAGTAGCGGGGGGGCCCTACGAGCAGTACTTC CASSLVAGGPYEQYF
- - TRBJ1-5 TRBV13 TGTGCCAGCAGGCGGCCTTTGAATCAGCCCCAGCATTTT CASRRPLNQPQHF
- TRBD1 TRBJ1-1 TRBV2 TGTGCCAGCGGCCGGGACAGTCCGAACACTGAAGCTTTCTTT CASGRDSPNTEAFF
- TRBD1 TRBJ2-3 TRBV27 TGTGCCAGCAGTCCGGGACAGGTCGGCAATAGGGATACGCAGTATTTT CASSPGQVGNRDTQYF
hyperexpanded - TRBJ1-3 TRBV6-5 TGTGCCAGCAGTTACTCGGGGGGAGCTGGAAACACCATATATTTT CASSYSGGAGNTIYF
- - TRBJ2-7 TRBV10-3 TGTGCCATCAGTGAGTTGGCGGGGAGCCCTGAAGAGCAGTACTTC CAISELAGSPEEQYF
- - TRBJ1-6 TRBV14 TGTGCCAGCAGACAAACAGGCACCCGTTCACCCCTCCACTTT CASRQTGTRSPLHF
- - TRBJ1-4 TRBV21-1 TGTGCCAGCAGCAAAGTTGGACGAGATCCAACTAATGAAAAACTGTTTTTT CASSKVGRDPTNEKLFF
- - TRBJ2-6 TRBV7-2 TGTGCCAGCAGCCCACAACCCTCTGGGGCCAACGTCCTGACTTTC CASSPQPSGANVLTF
- - TRBJ1-4 TRBV2 TGTGCCAGCGGCGCCGAGAAGAGGAGAAATGAAAAACTGTTTTTT CASGAEKRRNEKLFF
- - TRBJ1-5 TRBV21-1 TGTGCCAGCAGCAAGATTCGTCCAGGGGTAGGCAATCAGCCCCAGCATTTT CASSKIRPGVGNQPQHF
- - TRBJ1-5 TRBV19 TGTGCCAGCGGGTTTCAGCCCCAGCATTTT CASGFQPQHF
- TRBD2 TRBJ2-1 TRBV11-2 TGTGCCAGCAGTCCCAACTACGGGGGGGCCAAGTTCTTC CASSPNYGGAKFF
- - TRBJ1-2 TRBV20-1 TGCAGTGCTAGATCGGACCGCGGGCACACCTTC CSARSDRGHTF
- - TRBJ2-1 TRBV5-1 TGCGCCAGCAGGCTGTTAAGCTCCTACAATGAGCAGTTCTTC CASRLLSSYNEQFF
- - TRBJ1-2 TRBV7-2 TGTGCCAGCAGCAGCCGGACAGCACATAATGGCTACACCTTC CASSSRTAHNGYTF
- - TRBJ1-1 TRBV5-1 TGCGCCAGCAGCTTGGAGGGTCAGAACACTGAAGCTTTCTTT CASSLEGQNTEAFF
- - TRBJ2-1 TRBV7-6 TGTGCCAGCAGCCTTGACAACTACAATGAGCAGTTCTTC CASSLDNYNEQFF
- TRBD2 TRBJ2-3 TRBV4-2 TGTGCCAGCAGCCTTCTAGCGGGCAGCACAGATACGCAGTATTTT CASSLLAGSTDTQYF
- - TRBJ1-1 TRBV11-2 TGTGCCAGCAGCCCGTCCCCTTCGCCGAACACTGAAGCTTTCTTT CASSPSPSPNTEAFF
once - TRBJ1-6 TRBV5-6 TGTGCCAGCAGCTTGTTGGGTTCGCTCTTGAATAATTCACCCCTCCACTTT CASSLLGSLLNNSPLHF
- TRBD1 TRBJ2-7 TRBV19 TGTGCCAGTAGTACCGCCGGGACAGGGCCCTCCTACGAGCAGTACTTC CASSTAGTGPSYEQYF
- - TRBJ2-7 TRBV29-1 TGCAGCGTTGACGGGCAGGACTACGAGCAGTACTTC CSVDGQDYEQYF
- - TRBJ2-7 TRBV21-1 TGTGCCAGCAGCAGAAGACAGGGATCCGAGCAGTACTTC CASSRRQGSEQYF
- TRBD1 TRBJ2-7 TRBV7-2 TGTGCCAGCAGCATCGGACAGGGCTGGGACGAGCAGTACTTC CASSIGQGWDEQYF
few - TRBJ1-4 TRBV6-1 TGTGCCAGCAGTGAAGGGCAGGGTAATGAAAAACTGTTTTTT CASSEGQGNEKLFF
- - TRBJ1-1 TRBV19 TGTGCCAGTAGTATTACCCACAGGGACATGAACACTGAAGCTTTCTTT CASSITHRDMNTEAFF
- TRBD1 TRBJ2-5 TRBV7-3 TGTGCCAGCAGCCCCGGACAGGGGGCTGGAGAGACCCAGTACTTC CASSPGQGAGETQYF
- - TRBJ1-1 TRBV5-1 TGCGCCAGCAGCTTGGGGGCCCTGGGCACTGAAGCTTTCTTT CASSLGALGTEAFF
- - TRBJ2-3 TRBV29-1 TGCAGCGTTGAATTGAAGGAATCTAGCACAGATACGCAGTATTTT CSVELKESSTDTQYF